This TCR beta chain was sequenced in a study of T cell responses to AZD1222 COVID-19 vaccine (dated by TCRdb to the early 2020s). Turning to the overall study: AZD1222 recipients given second doses at about 4 weeks or at about 12 weeks were pooled, since spike-specific TCR depth and breadth were not found to differ between the two schedules. Trial participants were enrolled into age subgroups of 18-55, 56-69 and 70-plus years, which contained around 140, 26 and 57 TCR-sequenced participants, respectively. TCR sequencing was performed for roughly 250 trial participants, of whom roughly 200 were given two doses of AZD1222 and approximately 25 were given two doses of MenACWY control vaccine. The study at large found these results: The vaccine-associated CD4 TCRs covered the entire spike protein, and the dominant responses fell in regions 160-218 and 743-854. The 56-69-year group was small, and its depth increase did not reach significance, likely because of low power. Most participants were white British and females outnumbered males, and the authors suggested that clonal diversity may have been underestimated. Because no samples from the day 14 peak response were available, repertoires could be characterized only after the peak T cell response. Only five to seven AZD1222 recipients were SARS-CoV-2 seropositive at baseline, limiting conclusions about previously exposed vaccinees. A significant rise in spike-specific TCR breadth and depth was observed after two AZD1222 doses relative to day 0 and relative to MenACWY recipients. Reportedly, almost half of the unique spike-specific TCRs recognized epitopes lying outside the regions that are mutated in the B.1.351 and B.1.1.7 variants.

According to the study, the label for this sample's time point signals: baseline before first vaccination. Samples from vaccinated people were obtained from the UK trials COV001 and COV002, which included a single-blind randomized controlled phase 2/3 trial of AZD1222 (ChAdOx1 nCoV-19) in healthy adults. Trial participant PBMC samples were collected at day 0 and day 28 after the second dose for TCRbeta chain sequencing. The CDR3 regions of human TCRbeta chains were analyzed by immunosequencing. The paper's data handling went like this. Repertoire TCRs were matched against a reference library of SARS-CoV-2-specific TCRs generated with the MIRA antigen-specificity platform. Breadth was defined as the fraction of unique TCRs that were SARS-CoV-2-associated. Depth was defined as the fraction of total T cells that were SARS-CoV-2-associated. Using the MIRA data, each spike-specific TCR was assigned both to the spike region to which the TCR was reactive and to a CD4 or CD8 class. Log10-transformed breadth and depth values were compared by one-way ANOVA with Sidak's multiple comparisons tests. Not all clones reach the TCRdb copy of this immuneACCESS table, which keeps in-frame sequences only. Checked studies attribute under half of the gap to unresolved V genes and leave the rest unexplained. For V, J and clone size, that table is used; D and trimming come from the DNA. Present in this sample are approximately 150,000 clones, about nine tenths of which were seen just once. The top ten hold around 1.7% of the sample.

About this clone itself: Its binding antigen is unknown. The record has no base qualities; no much larger clone is one base away.

The clonotype comes from an adult in good health. Material: peripheral blood, obtained on day 0 of AZD1222 vaccination.

The sequenced DNA is TGTGCCAGCAGCGCGGCCGGGACAGGGGGCTCTGGAAACACCATATATTTT. Its translation reads: CASSAAGTGGSGNTIYF. Recombination joined TRBV9 with TRBJ1-3; TRBD1 agrees with 11 junctional bases. The CDR3 numbers 17 residues from cysteine through phenylalanine. Only CDR3 DNA is held: 51 bases, read in frame from base 1. CDR1 and CDR2 are read off the germline V gene as SGDLS and YYNGEE. Trimming accounts for 3 bases at V and 0 bases at J, while the number of junction bases matched to no gene is 5.